This T cell receptor beta chain stems from a study of T cells in narcolepsy. Study in general: Patients with NT1 or NT2 and healthy control donors were enrolled. Study-level results: Autoreactive clone sequences were missing from some blood memory CD4+ repertoires. Reportedly, autoreactive clonotypes were serially detected in patients' blood but not controls'.

V lost 9 bases, J lost 1 base, and 9 bases stayed unmatched. This CDR3 contains 14 residues. Per germline, CDR1 MNHEY and CDR2 SMNVEV (reference sequence). Generated by immunoSEQ multiplex PCR, the TCRdb table keeps only in-frame clones and is missing some. The sample holds some 30,000 clones, 80% to 85% seen once. Remarks on this clone: The antigen remains undetermined.

V and J are TRBV27 and TRBJ2-7; 7 bases are shared with TRBD1. The sequencing sample was made of CD45RA- memory CD4+ T cells from PBMCs. The clonotype comes from a human donor with narcolepsy. The CDR3: CASRRDSQSYEQYF. In nucleotides, the CDR3 is TGTGCCAGTCGCCGGGACAGCCAATCCTACGAGCAGTACTTC.